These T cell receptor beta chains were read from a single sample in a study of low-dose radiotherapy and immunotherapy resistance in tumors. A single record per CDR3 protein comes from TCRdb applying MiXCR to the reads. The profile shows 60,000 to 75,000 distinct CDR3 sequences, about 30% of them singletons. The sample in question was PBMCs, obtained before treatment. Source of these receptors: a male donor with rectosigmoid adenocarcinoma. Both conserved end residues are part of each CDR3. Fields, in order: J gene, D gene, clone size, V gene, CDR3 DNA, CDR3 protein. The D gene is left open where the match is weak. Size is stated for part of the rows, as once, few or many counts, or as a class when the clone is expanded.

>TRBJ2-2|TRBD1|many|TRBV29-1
TGCAGCGTTTTAACAGGGGGCAACACCGGGGAGCTGTTTTTT
CSVLTGGNTGELFF
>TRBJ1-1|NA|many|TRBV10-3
TGTGCCATCAGTGATCGGGGAAGCACTGAAGCTTTCTTT
CAISDRGSTEAFF
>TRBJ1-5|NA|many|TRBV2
TGTGCCAGCAGAGCCCAAGGAGCAGGGGTCAATCAGCCCCAGCATTTT
CASRAQGAGVNQPQHF
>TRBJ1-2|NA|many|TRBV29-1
TGCAGCGTTGATCCCGAGGACAGTAACTATGGCTACACCTTC
CSVDPEDSNYGYTF
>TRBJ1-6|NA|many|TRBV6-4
TGTGCCAGCAGTGCCGCGCGGAATTCACCCCTCCACTTT
CASSAARNSPLHF
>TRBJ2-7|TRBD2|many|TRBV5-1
TGCGCCAGCAGCTTGGGGACTAGCGGGGTTGAGCAGTACTTC
CASSLGTSGVEQYF
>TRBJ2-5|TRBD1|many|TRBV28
TGTGCCAGCAGACCATCCCGGACAGGGGGTCTGGAGACCCAGTACTTC
CASRPSRTGGLETQYF
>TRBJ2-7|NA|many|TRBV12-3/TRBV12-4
TGTGCCAGCAGTTTATTCAGCTACGAGCAGTACTTC
CASSLFSYEQYF
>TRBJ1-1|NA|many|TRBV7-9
TGTGCCAGCAGCCGACAGGCGGGGACTGAAGCTTTCTTT
CASSRQAGTEAFF
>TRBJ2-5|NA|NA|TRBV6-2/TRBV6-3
TGTGCCAGCAGTTACTCTTTAATTGGGACTTTGGCGACCCAGTACTTC
CASSYSLIGTLATQYF
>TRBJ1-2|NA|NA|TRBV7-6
TGTGCCAGCAGCTTAGCAGACCGTTATGGCTACACCTTC
CASSLADRYGYTF
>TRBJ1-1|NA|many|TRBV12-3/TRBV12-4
TGTGCCAGCACCGCTAATCAGGGCGGCGAAGCTTTCTTT
CASTANQGGEAFF
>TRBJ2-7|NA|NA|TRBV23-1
TGCGCCAGCATTCCAGGGACGGCCCCTCCCGAGCAGTACTTC
CASIPGTAPPEQYF
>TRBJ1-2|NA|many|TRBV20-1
TGCAGTGCTAGAGTGGGGGGATTTAACTATGGCTACACCTTC
CSARVGGFNYGYTF
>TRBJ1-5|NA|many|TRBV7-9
TGTGCCAGCAGCTTACAGCCCGACAATCAGCCCCAGCATTTT
CASSLQPDNQPQHF
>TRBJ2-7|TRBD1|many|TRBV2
TGTGCCAGCCGAGACAGGGCCATGAGCTCCTACGAGCAGTACTTC
CASRDRAMSSYEQYF
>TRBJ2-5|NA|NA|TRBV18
TGTGCCAGCTCACCAAGTTGGCGGCAAGAGACCCAGTACTTC
CASSPSWRQETQYF
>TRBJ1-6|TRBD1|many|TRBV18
TGTGCCAGCTCACCCGGGACAGACTCACCCCTCCACTTT
CASSPGTDSPLHF
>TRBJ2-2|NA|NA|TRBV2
TGTGCCAGCAGTGAAGGGCGGGACACCGGGGAGCTGTTTTTT
CASSEGRDTGELFF
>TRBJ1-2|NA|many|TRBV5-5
TGTGCCAGCAGCTTGGGGTCGGGCGCGCTTAATAACTATGGCTACACCTTC
CASSLGSGALNNYGYTF
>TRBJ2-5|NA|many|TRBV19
TGTGCCAGTAGTACTTCAGGGGTGCGAGAGACCCAGTACTTC
CASSTSGVRETQYF
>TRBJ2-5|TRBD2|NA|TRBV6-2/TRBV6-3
TGTGCCAGCAGTTTCGGGAGGGAGACCCAGTACTTC
CASSFGRETQYF
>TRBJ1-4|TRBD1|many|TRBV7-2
TGTGCCAGCAGCCCGACGGGACAGGCTTATATAAAACTGTTTTTT
CASSPTGQAYIKLFF
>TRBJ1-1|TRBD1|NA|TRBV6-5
TGTGCCAGCAGGCCCAGACAGGGCCCCGGGTTGAACACTGAAGCTTTCTTT
CASRPRQGPGLNTEAFF
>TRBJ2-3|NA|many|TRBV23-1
TGCGCCAGCAGTCAATTCACTCAAGCCACAGATACGCAGTATTTT
CASSQFTQATDTQYF
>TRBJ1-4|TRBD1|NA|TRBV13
TGTGCCAGCAATAATCCAGGGGGTAATGAAAAACTGTTTTTT
CASNNPGGNEKLFF
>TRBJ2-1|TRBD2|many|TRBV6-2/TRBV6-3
TGTGCCAGCAGTTCCTCCGGGACTAGCGGGAGGGATTACAATGAGCAGTTCTTC
CASSSSGTSGRDYNEQFF
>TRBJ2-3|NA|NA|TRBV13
TGTGCCAGCAGCTGGGGCCCAGCGCCGGGGGATACGCAGTATTTT
CASSWGPAPGDTQYF
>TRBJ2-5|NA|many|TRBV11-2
TGTGCCAGCAGCTTAGGGGGGGTCGCCCAAGAGACCCAGTACTTC
CASSLGGVAQETQYF
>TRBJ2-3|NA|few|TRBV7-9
TGTGCCAGCAGCCCTTGGACAGCTAACACAGATACGCAGTATTTT
CASSPWTANTDTQYF
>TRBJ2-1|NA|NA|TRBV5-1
TGCGCCAGCAGGCCAAACTATGACAATGAGCAGTTCTTC
CASRPNYDNEQFF
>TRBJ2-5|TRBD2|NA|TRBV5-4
TGTGCCAGCAGCATTGGAGCGGGAGGGATCCAAGAGACCCAGTACTTC
CASSIGAGGIQETQYF
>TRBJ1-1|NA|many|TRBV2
TGTGCCAGCAGTGCTATTGCGGGGGGCGCAGGTCAAGCTTTCTTT
CASSAIAGGAGQAFF
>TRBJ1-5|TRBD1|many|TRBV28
TGTGCCAGCAGTTTAACCTCAGGGGGTAGCAATCAGCCCCAGCATTTT
CASSLTSGGSNQPQHF
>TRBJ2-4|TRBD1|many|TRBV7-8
TGTGCCAGCAGCTCAATAATGGGGACAGGGGGACACATTCAGTACTTC
CASSSIMGTGGHIQYF
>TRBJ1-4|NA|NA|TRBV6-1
TGTGCCAGCAGTGAAGGAAGGGGAGCTGAAAAACTGTTTTTT
CASSEGRGAEKLFF
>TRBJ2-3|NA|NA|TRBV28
TGTGCCAGCAATAACATATTAGATAGCGTGGGGATTACAGATACGCAGTATTTT
CASNNILDSVGITDTQYF
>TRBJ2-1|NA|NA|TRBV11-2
TGTGCCAGCAGCAACCGATACAATGAGCAGTTCTTC
CASSNRYNEQFF
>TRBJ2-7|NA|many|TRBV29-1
TGCAGCGTGGAAGCGGAGGGGTGGCAGTACTTC
CSVEAEGWQYF
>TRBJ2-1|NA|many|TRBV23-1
TGCGCCAGCAGTCCTCCTGGGACATCCCCTAGCTCCTACAATGAGCAGTTCTTC
CASSPPGTSPSSYNEQFF
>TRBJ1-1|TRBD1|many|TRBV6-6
TGTGCCAGCAGTGAGGGGACAGGACGAACTGAAGCTTTCTTT
CASSEGTGRTEAFF
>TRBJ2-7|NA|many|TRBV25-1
TGTGCCAGCAGTGAACTAGGATCCCCCTACGAGCAGTACTTC
CASSELGSPYEQYF
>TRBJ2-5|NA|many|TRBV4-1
TGCGCCAGCAGCCAAGAAGGGGGACTGTGGCTCGAGACCCAGTACTTC
CASSQEGGLWLETQYF
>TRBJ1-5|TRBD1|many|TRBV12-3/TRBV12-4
TGTGCCAGCACCCCGGGACAGCTAACAATGTCGGGTCAGCCCCAGCATTTT
CASTPGQLTMSGQPQHF
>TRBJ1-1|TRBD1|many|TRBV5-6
TGTGCCAGCAGCTTGTACCCCGGGACAGGGGGCTTGAACACTGAAGCTTTCTTT
CASSLYPGTGGLNTEAFF
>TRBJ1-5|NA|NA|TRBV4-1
TGCGCCAGCACCCCGGGCCCAGGGACCAATCAGCCCCAGCATTTT
CASTPGPGTNQPQHF
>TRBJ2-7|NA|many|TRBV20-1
TGCAGTGCTAGTGGCAAGGGGTTTTCCTACGAGCAGTACTTC
CSASGKGFSYEQYF
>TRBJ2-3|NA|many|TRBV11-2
TGTGCCAGCAGCTTAGGCTGGGGCACAGATACGCAGTATTTT
CASSLGWGTDTQYF
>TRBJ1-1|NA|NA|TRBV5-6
TGTGCCAGCAGGGGGGGTGTGAACACTGAAGCTTTCTTT
CASRGGVNTEAFF
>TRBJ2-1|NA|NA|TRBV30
TGTGCCTGGAGTCCCGGTGGAAATGAGCAGTTCTTC
CAWSPGGNEQFF
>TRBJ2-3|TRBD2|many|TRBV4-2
TGTGCCAGCAGCCAAGAGGTAATGACGGGACTAGCGGGAGCGACGGATACGCAGTATTTT
CASSQEVMTGLAGATDTQYF
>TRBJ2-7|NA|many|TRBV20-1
TGCAGTGCTAGGTCCGGGGTAGGCTACGAGCAGTACTTC
CSARSGVGYEQYF
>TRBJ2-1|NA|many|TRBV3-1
TGTGCCAGCAGCCGGAAGAGGGGGGGTCAGCTCCTACAAAGTAAGTTCTTC
CASSRKRGGQLLQSKFF
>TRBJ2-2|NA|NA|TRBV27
TGTGCCAGCAGTTCAGGGTACACCGGGGAGCTGTTTTTT
CASSSGYTGELFF
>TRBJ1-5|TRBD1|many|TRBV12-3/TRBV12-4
TGTGCCAGCAGGGGGTGGGGACAGGGCCGGGATCAGCCCCAGCATTTT
CASRGWGQGRDQPQHF